These T cell receptor beta chains were read from a single sample in a study of T cells after yellow fever vaccination. In TCRdb, the 5' RACE reads were re-called with MiXCR into one record per CDR3 protein. Among 620,000 or so distinct CDR3 sequences, approximately 16% were seen once, and the ten largest hold 15% to 20%. Sequencing used PBMCs, obtained around 5 days after the first yellow fever vaccination. These receptors were taken from a man aged 18 to 30 who received the YFV17D yellow fever vaccine. Each CDR3 is given with its conserved first and last residue. The D gene is left open where the match is weak. Only part of the rows carry a size: once, few, many, or a class if the clone is expanded.

few,15,TRBV11-2,TRBJ1-1,TRBD1,TGTGCCAGCAGCACCTGGACAGGGCTGGGGCCTGAAGCTTTCTTT,CASSTWTGLGPEAFF
NA,19,TRBV29-1,TRBJ1-2,NA,TGCAGCGTTGAAATCGGTGTGGGGGGATTCCTTTTTGGTGGCTATGGCTACACCTTC,CSVEIGVGGFLFGGYGYTF
few,14,TRBV6-1,TRBJ2-5,NA,TGTGCCAGCAGTGAACAGGCCGGAGCGGAGACCCAGTACTTC,CASSEQAGAETQYF
few,19,TRBV4-2,TRBJ2-1,TRBD2,TGTGCCAGCAGCCAATACCCACTAGCGGGGGGACCAACGTACAATGAGCAGTTCTTC,CASSQYPLAGGPTYNEQFF
NA,12,TRBV12-5,TRBJ1-1,NA,TGTGCTAGTGGACTGGTGAACACTGAAGCTTTCTTT,CASGLVNTEAFF
many,13,TRBV7-2,TRBJ1-1,NA,TGTGCCAGCAGCACGGGGCTTAACACTGAAGCTTTCTTT,CASSTGLNTEAFF
few,14,TRBV20-1,TRBJ2-3,NA,TGCAGTGCTAGAGATGAGAGGGTTGTGGATACGCAGTATTTT,CSARDERVVDTQYF
few,18,TRBV19,TRBJ1-5,NA,TGTGCCAGCACTCCATCAGGGTTTCACCCATATAGCAATCAGCCCCAGCATTTT,CASTPSGFHPYSNQPQHF
NA,17,TRBV11-3,TRBJ2-2,TRBD1,TGTGCCAGCAGCTTAGAACAATGGACAGGGGGTACCGGGGAGCTGTTTTTT,CASSLEQWTGGTGELFF
NA,14,TRBV18,TRBJ2-3,NA,TGTGCCAGCTCACGGACGGGGAGGCCAGATACGCAGTATTTT,CASSRTGRPDTQYF
few,15,TRBV5-1,TRBJ2-3,NA,TGCGCCAGCAGCTTGGAGGACAGCTCCACAGATACGCAGTATTTT,CASSLEDSSTDTQYF
NA,15,TRBV4-3,TRBJ2-2,NA,TGCGCCAGCAGCCGCGGACAGGGAGGGGCCGGGGAGCTGTTTTTT,CASSRGQGGAGELFF
NA,13,TRBV20-1,TRBJ1-5,NA,TGCAGTGCTATGAAGGAACTCAATCAGCCCCAGCATTTT,CSAMKELNQPQHF
NA,15,TRBV4-3,TRBJ2-3,TRBD2,TGCGCCAGCAGCCAGACTAGCGGGGGGCTAGATACGCAGTATTTT,CASSQTSGGLDTQYF
few,14,TRBV25-1,TRBJ1-5,NA,TGTGCCAGCAGTGAGGCCAGGGTTCATCAGCCCCAGCATTTT,CASSEARVHQPQHF
few,15,TRBV5-5,TRBJ2-5,TRBD1,TGTGCCAGCAGCGGCCGGGACAGAAGTTCGGAGACCCAGTACTTC,CASSGRDRSSETQYF
few,12,TRBV10-3,TRBJ1-1,NA,TGTGCCATCAGGACTCAGGGTGCTGAAGCTTTCTTT,CAIRTQGAEAFF